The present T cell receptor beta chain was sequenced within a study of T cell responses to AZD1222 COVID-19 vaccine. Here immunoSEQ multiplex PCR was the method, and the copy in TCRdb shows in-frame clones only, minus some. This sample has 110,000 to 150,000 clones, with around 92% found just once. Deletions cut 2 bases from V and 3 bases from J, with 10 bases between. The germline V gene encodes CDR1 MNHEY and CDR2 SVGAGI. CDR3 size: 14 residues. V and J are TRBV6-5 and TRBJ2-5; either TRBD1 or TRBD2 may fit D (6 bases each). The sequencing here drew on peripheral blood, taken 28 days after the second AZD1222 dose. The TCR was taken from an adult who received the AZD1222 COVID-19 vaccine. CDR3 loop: CASSYAGQKETQYF. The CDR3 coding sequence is TGTGCCAGCAGTTACGCGGGACAAAAAGAGACCCAGTACTTC.